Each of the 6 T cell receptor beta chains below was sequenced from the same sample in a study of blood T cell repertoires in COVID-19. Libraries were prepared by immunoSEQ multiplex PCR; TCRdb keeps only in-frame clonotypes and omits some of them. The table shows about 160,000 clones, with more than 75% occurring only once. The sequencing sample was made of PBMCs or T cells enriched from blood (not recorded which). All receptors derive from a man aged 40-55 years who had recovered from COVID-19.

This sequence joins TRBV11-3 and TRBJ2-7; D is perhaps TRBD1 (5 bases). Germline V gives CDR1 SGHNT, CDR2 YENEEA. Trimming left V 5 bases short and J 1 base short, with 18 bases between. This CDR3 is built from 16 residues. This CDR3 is CASSPGPGRASYEQYV. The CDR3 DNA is TGTGCCAGCAGCCCAGGGCCTGGACGGGCTTCCTACGAGCAGTACGTC.

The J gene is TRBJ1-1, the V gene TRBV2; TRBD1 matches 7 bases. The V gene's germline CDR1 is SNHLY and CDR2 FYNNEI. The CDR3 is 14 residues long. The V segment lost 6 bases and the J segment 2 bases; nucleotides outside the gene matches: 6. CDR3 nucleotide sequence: TGTGCCAGCAGCATGACAGGGACTAACACTGAAGCTTTCTTT. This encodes CASSMTGTNTEAFF.

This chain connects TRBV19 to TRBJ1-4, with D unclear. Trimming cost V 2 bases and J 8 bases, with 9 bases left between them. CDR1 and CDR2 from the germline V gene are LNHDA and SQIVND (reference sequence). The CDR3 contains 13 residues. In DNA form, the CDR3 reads TGTGCCAGTAGTATAAGGAGGGAGGAAAAACTGTTTTTT. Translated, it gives CASSIRREEKLFF. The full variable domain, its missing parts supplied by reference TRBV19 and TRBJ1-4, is DGGITQSPKYLFRKEGQNVTLSCEQNLNHDAMYWYRQDPGQGLRLIYYSQIVNDFQKGDIAEGYSVSREKKESFPLTVTSAQKNPTAFYLCASSIRREEKLFFGSGTQLSVL.

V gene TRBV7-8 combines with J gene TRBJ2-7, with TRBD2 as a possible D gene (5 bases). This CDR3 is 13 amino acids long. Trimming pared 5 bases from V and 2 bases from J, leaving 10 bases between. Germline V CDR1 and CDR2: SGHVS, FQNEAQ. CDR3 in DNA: TGTGCCAGCAGCCCCGGGGTCGCCTACGAGCAGTACTTC. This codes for CASSPGVAYEQYF.

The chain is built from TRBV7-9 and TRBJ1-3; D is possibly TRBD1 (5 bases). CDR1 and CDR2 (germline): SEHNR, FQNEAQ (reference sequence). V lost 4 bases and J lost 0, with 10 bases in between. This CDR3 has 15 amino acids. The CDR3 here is CASSYSGRSGNTIYF. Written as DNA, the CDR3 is TGTGCCAGCAGCTATTCAGGGCGCTCTGGAAACACCATATATTTT.

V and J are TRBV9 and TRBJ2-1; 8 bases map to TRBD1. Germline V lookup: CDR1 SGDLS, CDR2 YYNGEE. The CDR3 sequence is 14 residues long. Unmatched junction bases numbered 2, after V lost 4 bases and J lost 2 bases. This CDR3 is CASSTGGAYNEQFF. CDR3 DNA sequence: TGTGCCAGCAGCACAGGGGGTGCCTACAATGAGCAGTTCTTC.